The clone carrying this TCR beta chain was seen at least ten times. The sample is drawn from a study of human T cells and chemical hapten exposure. Time point reported: patch test 2, 6 weeks after DPC sensitization. Stated treatment: therapeutic diphenylcyclopropenone sensitization with weekly scalp DPC. TCRdb processed the RACE reads anew with MiXCR; each CDR3 protein has one entry. The sample carries about 380,000 distinct CDR3 sequences, more than 5% recorded once. Per germline, CDR1 DFQATT and CDR2 SNEGSKA (reference sequence). V shed 5 bases, J shed 5 bases, and the junction held 7 bases outside the gene matches. CDR3 length: 13 residues.

V is TRBV20-1 and J is TRBJ1-2; 8 bases map to TRBD1. This sequence was found in a woman between 18 and 30 years old with alopecia areata. Some clones in this sample may be carry-over from other donors' samples. The specimen was whole blood, collected in connection with sensitization to the hapten diphenylcyclopropenone (DPC). CDR3: CSAAGTGGYGYTF. Written as DNA, the CDR3 is TGCAGTGCTGCCGGGACAGGAGGATATGGCTACACCTTC.